The 28 T cell receptor beta chains below all came from one sample that was sequenced in a study of blood T cell repertoires in COVID-19. Sequencing used immunoSEQ multiplex PCR; TCRdb keeps in-frame clones, though not all of them. This table holds about 210,000 clones, about 91% found once. The source material was PBMCs or T cells enriched from blood (not recorded which). The origin of the receptors is a man younger than 35 with acute COVID-19.

The chain links TRBV10-1 to TRBJ2-1; D gene uncertain. CDR1 and CDR2 from the germline V gene are WNHNN and SYGVQD (reference sequence). V was pared by 3 bases and J by 8 bases, with 5 bases between. This CDR3 is 11 amino acids long. The chain's CDR3 is CASSDEDEQFF. The DNA for the CDR3 is TGCGCCAGCAGTGATGAGGATGAGCAGTTCTTC.

The CDR3 bases are TGTGCCAGCAGCCAGAGCTGGGGGGCAGATACGCAGTATTTT. Translation gives CASSQSWGADTQYF. This chain joins TRBV4-2 and TRBJ2-3; possibly TRBD2 for D (6 bases). CDR1 and CDR2 from the germline V gene are LGHNA and YNFKEQ. This CDR3 is 14 amino acids long. Trimming shortened V by 3 bases and J by 4 bases, and 11 bases separated the two germline ends.

This clone was counted once. The V call is TRBV10-1, the J call TRBJ2-1, with 7 nucleotides matching TRBD2. Germline-derived CDR1 and CDR2 are WNHNN and SYGVQD (reference sequence). The CDR3 is 14 residues long. The V and J ends lost 5 bases and 4 bases, in that order; junction bases with no gene match: 5. DNA for the CDR3: TGCGCCAGCAGTTTAAGCGGGAATTACAATGAGCAGTTCTTC. Protein product: CASSLSGNYNEQFF.

The gene calls are TRBV11-3 and TRBJ2-2; 8 bases line up with TRBD2. The V and J ends lost 5 bases and 4 bases, in that order; junction bases with no gene match: 6. Germline CDR1 SGHNT, CDR2 YENEEA. The CDR3 has 15 residues. The CDR3 coding sequence is TGTGCCAGCAGCGGACCGGGACTAGGCACCGGGGAGCTGTTTTTT. Its translation: CASSGPGLGTGELFF.

This clone came up once. This chain links TRBV14 with TRBJ2-5; maybe TRBD2 (6 bases). The length of the CDR3 is 15 residues. Trimming removed 1 base from V and 2 bases from J, with 11 bases in between. In germline, CDR1 is SGHDN, CDR2 FVKESK. The CDR3 DNA reads TGTGCCAGCAGCCAAGTACGGGGGAGACAAGAGACCCAGTACTTC. Protein sequence: CASSQVRGRQETQYF.

J is TRBJ1-1 and V is TRBV27; D not resolved. Germline CDR1 reads MNHEY; CDR2 reads SMNVEV (reference sequence). The CDR3 covers 14 residues. V lost 2 bases and J 6 bases, leaving 13 bases between the germline ends. CDR3 loop: CASSLRFPAPEAFF. Written as DNA, the CDR3 is TGTGCCAGCAGTTTACGGTTCCCCGCCCCTGAAGCTTTCTTT.

In regard to this clone: Additional DNA sequences in this sample encode the identical CDR3. The chain combines TRBV20-1 with TRBJ1-1, with D uncertain. The ends were cut back, 6 bases at V and 2 bases at J, with 4 bases in the middle. Germline V gene sequence: CDR1 DFQATT, CDR2 SNEGSKA (reference sequence). The CDR3 covers 10 residues. The DNA of the CDR3 is TGCAGTGCGTTAAACACTGAAGCTTTCTTT. Its translation is CSALNTEAFF.

This chain links TRBV28 with TRBJ2-1; D unclear. Per germline, CDR1 MDHEN and CDR2 SYDVKM. V lost 6 bases and J lost 9, with 18 bases in between. The CDR3 has 14 amino acids. CDR3 DNA: TGTGCCAGCAGCCAAATGGCGGCCTTGAGTGAGCAGTTCTTC. The encoded protein is CASSQMAALSEQFF.

This chain links TRBV19 with TRBJ2-7; the D gene is possibly TRBD1 (6 bases). There are 12 residues in the CDR3. The V end lost 5 bases, the J end lost 6 bases, and 11 bases lay between the germline ends. The germline V gene has CDR1 LNHDA and CDR2 SQIVND (reference sequence). The CDR3: CASSSPGVEQYF. In nucleotides, the CDR3 is TGTGCCAGTAGTTCCCCAGGGGTCGAGCAGTACTTC. The variable domain in full, completed from reference TRBV19 and TRBJ2-7, reads DGGITQSPKYLFRKEGQNVTLSCEQNLNHDAMYWYRQDPGQGLRLIYYSQIVNDFQKGDIAEGYSVSREKKESFPLTVTSAQKNPTAFYLCASSSPGVEQYFGPGTRLTVT.

CDR3 coding DNA: TGTGCCAGCAGCCCGGGACACCTAAACTATGGCTACACCTTC. This translates into CASSPGHLNYGYTF. The chain joins TRBV27 to TRBJ1-2, with D maybe TRBD1 (6 bases). The CDR3 spans 14 residues. With 6 bases removed from V and 2 bases from J, the gap between germline ends came to 13 bases. CDR1 is MNHEY and CDR2 is SMNVEV in the germline V gene (reference sequence).

The chain couples TRBV4-1 to TRBJ2-7; possible D gene TRBD1, 6 bases. The CDR3 runs to 14 residues. Germline assignment: CDR1 MGHRA and CDR2 YSYEKL. V was clipped by 3 bases and J by 1 base, with 10 bases between them. In DNA, the CDR3 is TGCGCCAGCAGCCAGCCGGGACAATCCTACGAGCAGTACTTC. Its translation is CASSQPGQSYEQYF.

The rearrangement uses TRBV7-9 and TRBJ2-7, with TRBD1 matching 7 bases. CDR1 and CDR2 (germline): SEHNR, FQNEAQ (reference sequence). The V segment lost 6 bases and the J segment 1 base; nucleotides outside the gene matches: 6. This CDR3 region has 14 residues. The CDR3 DNA reads as TGTGCCAGCAGTTTTGACAGGGCGTCCTACGAGCAGTACTTC. Encoded protein: CASSFDRASYEQYF.

The chain is built from TRBV5-1 and TRBJ1-1; D is possibly TRBD1 (5 bases). Trimming stripped 2 bases from V and 7 bases from J, with 9 bases between. Germline lookup yields CDR1 SGHRS and CDR2 YFSETQ. The CDR3 length is 12 residues. The chain's CDR3 is CASSFPGIEAFF. The CDR3 DNA reads as TGCGCCAGCAGCTTTCCAGGGATTGAAGCTTTCTTT.

This clone has a handful of counts. CDR3 amino acids: CASSEKLGTDTQYF. In nucleotides, the CDR3 is TGTGCCAGCAGTGAGAAGCTGGGCACAGATACGCAGTATTTT. V gene TRBV25-1 combines with J gene TRBJ2-3; D remains unclear. The CDR3 spans 14 residues. With 3 bases removed from V and 1 base from J, the gap between germline ends came to 8 bases. CDR1 MGHDK and CDR2 SYGVNS come from the germline V gene.

The chain is built from TRBV3-1 (or the pseudogene TRBV3-2) and TRBJ1-2; 7 positions agree with TRBD1. The CDR3 runs 14 residues. After removal of 5 bases from V and 5 bases from J, the junction contained 8 bases not matched to a gene. Looked up from germline, CDR1 is LGHDT and CDR2 is YNNKEL (reference sequence). The CDR3 sequence: CASSGTQGGYGYTF. The CDR3 DNA sequence: TGTGCCAGCAGCGGTACTCAGGGGGGATATGGCTACACCTTC.

The chain recombines TRBV28 with TRBJ2-1; TRBD2 matches at 8 bases. Germline V gives CDR1 MDHEN, CDR2 SYDVKM. Trimming took 4 bases from V and 1 from J; bases not matched to a gene: 6. This CDR3 contains 16 residues. CDR3 DNA sequence: TGTGCCAGCAGTTCCTTAGCGGGAAGATCCTACAATGAGCAGTTCTTC. It encodes CASSSLAGRSYNEQFF.

Concerning this clone itself: Different DNA sequences within this sample yield the same CDR3. The V and J genes are TRBV9 and TRBJ2-1; 8 bases align to TRBD2. Germline V CDR1 and CDR2: SGDLS, YYNGEE. The CDR3 extends over 16 amino acids. V lost 3 bases to trimming and J lost 0 bases; unmatched junction nucleotides: 5. The CDR3 DNA reads as TGTGCCAGCAGCGCTAGCGGGCTGAGCTCCTACAATGAGCAGTTCTTC. Translating gives CASSASGLSSYNEQFF.

V gene TRBV3-1 (or the pseudogene TRBV3-2) combines with J gene TRBJ1-2, with D possibly matching TRBD1 (5 bases). Trimming cost V 3 bases and J 9 bases, with 11 bases left between them. CDR1 and CDR2 from the germline V gene are LGHDT and YNNKEL (reference sequence). This CDR3 spans 12 amino acids. The chain's CDR3 is CASSQGLRSYTF. CDR3 coding DNA: TGTGCCAGCAGCCAGGGACTGAGGAGCTACACCTTC.

The chain couples TRBV6-5 to TRBJ2-7; D call uncertain. CDR1 and CDR2 (germline): MNHEY, SVGAGI. The length of the CDR3 is 12 residues. Trimming stripped 6 bases from V and 2 bases from J, with 8 bases between. In nucleotides, the CDR3 is TGTGCCAGCAGGTCTAGTGCCTACGAGCAGTACTTC. Protein sequence: CASRSSAYEQYF.

This rearrangement joins TRBV3-1 (or the pseudogene TRBV3-2) to TRBJ2-4, with no clear D. CDR1 and CDR2 from the germline V gene are LGHDT and YNNKEL (reference sequence). Trimming removed 4 bases from V and 7 bases from J, with 14 bases in between. The CDR3 is 14 residues long. The CDR3 region has the DNA TGTGCCAGCAGCCTCCCGTTCCGAGGCAACATTCAGTACTTC. Translation gives CASSLPFRGNIQYF.

This clone was detected a few times. The rearrangement links TRBV7-2 to TRBJ2-5; 10 bases align to TRBD2. Unmatched junction bases numbered 11, after V lost 2 bases and J lost 5 bases. There are 17 residues in the CDR3. Germline CDR1 is SGHTA and CDR2 is FQGNSA. CDR3 amino acids: CASSLYRLAGVGETQYF. CDR3 in DNA: TGTGCCAGCAGCTTATATCGGCTAGCGGGAGTGGGGGAGACCCAGTACTTC.

The chain recombines TRBV3-1 (or the pseudogene TRBV3-2) with TRBJ2-7; 11 nucleotides agree with TRBD2. V trimming: 3 bases; J trimming: 2 bases; junction bases outside the gene matches: 6. This CDR3 spans 16 amino acids. Germline-derived CDR1 and CDR2 are LGHDT and YNNKEL (reference sequence). The CDR3 DNA reads as TGTGCCAGCAGCCATCGTCTAGCGGGAGGAACCTACGAGCAGTACTTC. Its translation is CASSHRLAGGTYEQYF.

The V call is TRBV28, the J call TRBJ1-5; the match to TRBD1 covers 9 bases. The CDR3 is 14 amino acids. Germline assignment: CDR1 MDHEN and CDR2 SYDVKM. V trimming: 7 bases; J trimming: 4 bases; junction bases outside the gene matches: 5. CDR3 amino acids: CASNRGRINQPQHF. In nucleotides, the CDR3 is TGTGCCAGCAACAGGGGGCGTATTAATCAGCCCCAGCATTTT.

V gene TRBV5-1 combines with J gene TRBJ2-2, with 8 bases matching TRBD2. Looked up from germline, CDR1 is SGHRS and CDR2 is YFSETQ. The CDR3 covers 16 residues. V shed 5 bases, J shed 2 bases, and the junction held 8 bases outside the gene matches. The CDR3 coding sequence is TGCGCCAGCAGACCCAAAGCGGGAGCTAACACCGGGGAGCTGTTTTTT. This gives the protein CASRPKAGANTGELFF. The full variable domain, completed using reference TRBV5-1 and TRBJ2-2, is KAGVTQTPRYLIKTRGQQVTLSCSPISGHRSVSWYQQTPGQGLQFLFEYFSETQRNKGNFPGRFSGRQFSNSRSEMNVSTLELGDSALYLCASRPKAGANTGELFFGEGSRLTVL.

The chain uses TRBV12-2 and TRBJ2-7; whether TRBD1, the table's D call, matches the DNA was not checked. TRBV12-2 is assigned pseudogene status. CDR3 length: 12 amino acids. The CDR3, as DNA: TGTGCAAGTCGGTACCACAGTTACGAGCAGTACTTC. This translates into CASRYHSYEQYF.

This chain links TRBV6-4 with TRBJ1-6; D is uncertain. The germline gives CDR1 MRHNA, CDR2 SNTAGT. The length of the CDR3 is 14 residues. The ends were cut back, 2 bases at V and 10 bases at J, with 12 bases in the middle. The CDR3 DNA sequence: TGTGCCAGCAGTGACGAGGGAGTTGGGTCACCCCTCCACTTT. This gives the protein CASSDEGVGSPLHF.

The chain combines TRBV27 with TRBJ2-1; 8 positions match TRBD1. The CDR3 spans 18 residues. Germline-derived CDR1 and CDR2 are MNHEY and SMNVEV (reference sequence). The V gene end was trimmed by 2 bases and the J gene end by 5 bases; junction bases not matched to a gene: 14. The CDR3 DNA is TGTGCCAGCAGTTTAGATTCTCCAGGGGGCGCTGAGGACAATGAGCAGTTCTTC. Its translation: CASSLDSPGGAEDNEQFF.

The chain carries TRBV10-2 and TRBJ1-2; D is possibly TRBD1 (6 bases). The length of the CDR3 is 14 residues. The V gene lost 3 bases and the J gene lost 6 bases, with 14 bases spanning the gap. CDR1 and CDR2 (germline): WSHSY, SAAADI. Here the CDR3 DNA reads TGCGCCAGCAGTGATCCCGGGACATATAATGGCTACACCTTC. Translating gives CASSDPGTYNGYTF.